The text below deals with one TCR beta chain. Antigen: not known. The PCR ran on 60 Vbeta and 13 Jbeta primers. Generated by immunoSEQ multiplex PCR, the TCRdb table keeps only in-frame clones and is missing some. This table has tens of thousands of clones, roughly 70% appearing once. The source of the sample is a study of cytomegalovirus exposure and HLA in healthy donors. Study-wide results and limits: Reports indicate that TCR beta sequences accurately predicted the HLA-A and HLA-B alleles of most subjects. A link between a missense DCLRE1C variant and TCR beta V- and J-gene trimming emerged from a later analysis.

This CDR3 has 15 amino acids. Germline V gene sequence: CDR1 WSHSY, CDR2 SAAADI. V lost 8 bases and J lost 2; bases outside the gene matches: 9. Sequencing was carried out using PBMCs. This TCR was recovered from a man in his 70s in good health and CMV-seronegative. The chain carries TRBV10-2 and TRBJ1-1; 9 bases are a match to TRBD1. The CDR3 protein is CASPEPGQGNTEAFF. The CDR3 DNA sequence: TGCGCCAGCCCTGAACCGGGACAGGGAAACACTGAAGCTTTCTTT.